The 30 T cell receptor beta chains below all came from one sample that was sequenced in a study of blood T cell repertoires in COVID-19. The repertoire was sequenced with immunoSEQ multiplex PCR; TCRdb's copy has only in-frame clones and lacks some. The data show 130,000 to 150,000 clones, more than 80% seen once. Sequenced: peripheral blood. Receptor source: a woman in her fifties or sixties with active COVID-19.

CDR3 sequence reads: CASSAGLAGRDEQFF. Written as DNA, the CDR3 is TGTGCCAGCAGCGCCGGACTAGCGGGACGGGATGAGCAGTTCTTC. The J gene is TRBJ2-1, the V gene TRBV9, with 12 bases aligning to TRBD2. CDR1 and CDR2 from the germline V gene are SGDLS and YYNGEE. This CDR3 has 15 amino acids. V lost 3 bases, J lost 8 bases, and 6 bases stayed unmatched.

The rearrangement links TRBV25-1 to TRBJ1-1; D is ambiguous. The V gene lost 6 bases and the J gene lost 2 bases, with 13 bases spanning the gap. The CDR3 length is 14 residues. Germline assignment: CDR1 MGHDK and CDR2 SYGVNS. CDR3 sequence (DNA): TGTGCCAGCAGAGCGGGATTTTCAAACACTGAAGCTTTCTTT. Its protein is CASRAGFSNTEAFF.

The J gene is TRBJ2-6, the V gene TRBV24-1, with D tentatively TRBD1 (5 bases). Per the germline V gene, CDR1 is KGHDR and CDR2 is SFDVKD. Trimming removed 5 bases from V and 0 bases from J, with 13 bases in between. This CDR3 is built from 17 residues. The CDR3 spells CATSGRGQASGANVLTF. CDR3 bases: TGTGCCACCAGTGGGAGAGGACAAGCCTCTGGGGCCAACGTCCTGACTTTC.

The gene calls are TRBV4-3 and TRBJ1-2; 10 nucleotides align to TRBD1. The length of the CDR3 is 17 residues. Trimming removed 0 bases from V and 8 bases from J; junction bases left unmatched: 12. Looked up from germline, CDR1 is LGHNA and CDR2 is YSLEER. The CDR3 bases are TGCGCCAGCAGCCAAGATGGGGGACAGGGGTCCCTTCAGGGCTACACCTTC. It encodes CASSQDGGQGSLQGYTF.

This chain uses TRBV10-3 with TRBJ2-1, with 8 bases fitting TRBD2. This CDR3 spans 15 amino acids. Germline V gene sequence: CDR1 ENHRY, CDR2 SYGVKD. The ends lost 4 bases at V and 6 bases at J; junction bases unmatched: 8. The DNA for the CDR3 is TGTGCCATCAGTGTGTCGGGAGGGCCCCTCAATGAGCAGTTCTTC. This translates into CAISVSGGPLNEQFF.

The CDR3 region has the DNA TGCGCCAGCAGCCAAGACGGGGGGTCAGGGGAGACCCAGTACTTC. Protein sequence: CASSQDGGSGETQYF. V usage is TRBV4-3 and J usage is TRBJ2-5; 7 bases agree with TRBD2. The CDR3 is 15 residues long. V lost 0 bases, J lost 5 bases, and 6 bases stayed unmatched. CDR1 LGHNA and CDR2 YSLEER come from the germline V gene.

The chain links TRBV27 to TRBJ2-7, with 13 bases identical to TRBD2. With 6 bases clipped from V and 7 bases from J, the junction kept 6 bases outside the gene matches. From germline, CDR1 is MNHEY and CDR2 SMNVEV (reference sequence). CDR3 length: 14 amino acids. CDR3 in DNA: TGTGCCAGCAGAGGGACTAGCGGGACTCGGGAGCAGTACTTC. It encodes CASRGTSGTREQYF.

This rearrangement joins TRBV10-1 to TRBJ2-3; 7 bases agree with TRBD2. CDR1 and CDR2 from the germline V gene are WNHNN and SYGVQD (reference sequence). V shed 3 bases and J 4 bases; nucleotides not matched to a gene: 7. The CDR3 has 15 residues. The DNA for the CDR3 is TGCGCCAGCAGTGAAGGGCGGGAGAATCCAGATACGCAGTATTTT. Protein product: CASSEGRENPDTQYF.

The chain combines TRBV30 with TRBJ2-2; a weak D match, TRBD2 (7 bases). This CDR3 is built from 15 residues. The ends were cut back, 7 bases at V and 5 bases at J, with 20 bases in the middle. Looked up from germline, CDR1 is GTSNPN and CDR2 is SVGIG (reference sequence). CDR3 region: CASSRGGQGTGELFF. The CDR3 region has the DNA TGTGCCTCCAGTAGGGGGGGGCAAGGGACCGGGGAGCTGTTTTTT.

This sequence joins TRBV5-1 and TRBJ1-1; D is perhaps TRBD1 (6 bases). The CDR3 covers 15 residues. The germline V gene has CDR1 SGHRS and CDR2 YFSETQ. V dropped 4 bases and J dropped 1 base, with 14 bases sitting between them. CDR3 sequence (DNA): TGCGCCAGCAGCCCAACAGGGTGGGCGAACACTGAAGCTTTCTTT. Amino acid sequence: CASSPTGWANTEAFF.

This chain uses TRBV5-5 with TRBJ2-5; 10 bases are a match to TRBD2. V gave up 4 bases and J gave up 5 bases; unmatched junction bases: 2. CDR3 length: 13 residues. CDR1 is SGHKS, CDR2 YYEKEE, per germline (reference sequence). CDR3 nucleotide sequence: TGTGCCAGCAGCCCGGGACTAGCGGAGACCCAGTACTTC. As protein: CASSPGLAETQYF.

The rearrangement links TRBV29-1 to TRBJ2-5; D may be TRBD1 (5 bases). Between the trimmed V and J ends, which lost 0 bases and 5 bases, there was a span of 10 bases. Per germline, CDR1 SQVTM and CDR2 ANQGSEA. The CDR3 has 13 amino acids. The CDR3 region has the DNA TGCAGCGTTGAAGAGGGGCCCCGGGAGACCCAGTACTTC. Amino acid sequence: CSVEEGPRETQYF. The variable domain in full, with the rest retrieved from reference TRBV29-1 and TRBJ2-5, is SAVISQKPSRDICQRGTSLTIQCQVDSQVTMMFWYRQQPGQSLTLIATANQGSEATYESGFVIDKFPISRPNLTFSTLTVSNMSPEDSSIYLCSVEEGPRETQYFGPGTRLLVL.

The chain joins TRBV27 to TRBJ2-3, with a tentative D call TRBD1 (6 bases). The CDR3 sequence is 14 residues long. Deletions cut 2 bases from V and 7 bases from J, with 13 bases between. CDR1 MNHEY and CDR2 SMNVEV come from the germline V gene (reference sequence). Here the CDR3 reads CASSLKAGENTQYF. For the CDR3, the DNA is TGTGCCAGCAGTTTAAAGGCAGGGGAAAATACGCAGTATTTT.

The rearrangement uses TRBV27 and TRBJ2-7, with 15 bases aligning to TRBD2. The CDR3 contains 18 residues. After removal of 4 bases from V and 7 bases from J, the junction contained 14 bases not matched to a gene. CDR1 and CDR2 (germline): MNHEY, SMNVEV (reference sequence). For the CDR3, the DNA is TGTGCCAGCAGTTCCGGACTAGCGGGAGGGCCCAGACTAAGGGAGCAGTACTTC. Translating it yields CASSSGLAGGPRLREQYF.

The J gene is TRBJ1-1, the V gene TRBV4-1, with 7 bases matching TRBD1. Germline lookup yields CDR1 MGHRA and CDR2 YSYEKL. Losses at the gene ends were 8 bases for V and 0 bases for J; bases not matched to a gene: 15. The CDR3 extends over 17 amino acids. The CDR3 here is CASSLTSGTAMNTEAFF. CDR3 nucleotide sequence: TGCGCCAGCTCATTAACATCCGGGACAGCCATGAACACTGAAGCTTTCTTT.

The chain links TRBV15 to TRBJ2-7; 8 bases fit TRBD2. The CDR3 totals 16 residues. Trimming at V came to 1 base and at J to 8 bases, leaving 13 bases not matched to a gene. Germline V CDR1 and CDR2: LNHNV, YYDKDF (reference sequence). CDR3 region: CATSRAGGTPWEQQYF. CDR3 coding DNA: TGTGCCACCAGCAGAGCGGGAGGGACTCCTTGGGAACAGCAGTACTTC.

The chain joins TRBV15 to TRBJ1-1, with D possibly being TRBD1 (6 bases). Germline V gene lookup returns CDR1 LNHNV and CDR2 YYDKDF (reference sequence). CDR3 length equals 12 residues. With 3 bases removed from V and 7 bases from J, the gap between germline ends came to 9 bases. CDR3: CATSSQDSEAFF. The CDR3 DNA follows: TGTGCCACCAGCAGCCAGGACAGTGAAGCTTTCTTT.

The CDR3 region has the DNA TGTGCCACCAGCGATAAAGGGGGCGCTAACTATGGCTACACCTTC. This gives the protein CATSDKGGANYGYTF. This chain uses TRBV15 with TRBJ1-2, with 7 bases matching TRBD1. V gave up 5 bases and J gave up 0 bases; unmatched junction bases: 6. Germline V gene data show CDR1 as LNHNV and CDR2 as YYDKDF (reference sequence). This CDR3 contains 15 residues.

This chain links TRBV7-9 with TRBJ2-2; 15 bases are a match to TRBD2. This CDR3 comprises 16 residues. The V gene end was trimmed by 5 bases and the J gene end by 6 bases; junction bases not matched to a gene: 4. Germline CDR1 SEHNR, CDR2 FQNEAQ (reference sequence). The CDR3 DNA reads as TGTGCCAGCAGCCAATGGACTAGCGGGAGGGCCGGGGAGCTGTTTTTT. Its translation: CASSQWTSGRAGELFF.

V usage is TRBV19 and J usage is TRBJ2-2, with 11 positions matching TRBD2. CDR3 size: 17 residues. Germline V CDR1 and CDR2: LNHDA, SQIVND (reference sequence). V shed 2 bases and J 1 base; nucleotides not matched to a gene: 3. The CDR3 here is CASSITGLAENTGELFF. The CDR3 DNA reads TGTGCCAGTAGTATAACGGGACTAGCGGAGAACACCGGGGAGCTGTTTTTT.

The V call is TRBV5-1, the J call TRBJ2-5; tentative D call: TRBD1 (6 bases). The V gene lost 4 bases and the J gene lost 5 bases, with 18 bases spanning the gap. Germline values: CDR1 SGHRS, CDR2 YFSETQ. The CDR3 has 15 residues. The CDR3 spells CASSRTPGGEETQYF. The CDR3 coding sequence is TGCGCCAGCAGCCGGACCCCTGGGGGCGAGGAGACCCAGTACTTC.

The chain couples TRBV7-2 to TRBJ2-1; 10 bases are shared with TRBD2. Per the germline V gene, CDR1 is SGHTA and CDR2 is FQGNSA. The CDR3 length is 15 residues. J lost 4 bases, V lost 5 bases, and 5 bases had no gene match. CDR3 residues: CASSPASGSYNEQFF. The DNA of the CDR3 is TGTGCCAGCAGCCCGGCTAGCGGGAGTTACAATGAGCAGTTCTTC.

The J gene is TRBJ2-3, the V gene TRBV27; a weak D match, TRBD2 (6 bases). Germline values: CDR1 MNHEY, CDR2 SMNVEV (reference sequence). The CDR3 has 14 residues. Trimming shortened V by 3 bases and J by 5 bases, and 12 bases separated the two germline ends. CDR3 DNA: TGTGCCAGCAGTTTTGCGGGACGTGGAGATACGCAGTATTTT. Translating it yields CASSFAGRGDTQYF.

The genes are TRBV5-4 and TRBJ2-5; TRBD2 agrees at 15 bases. J gave up 5 bases and V 4 bases, and 9 bases lay outside the gene matches. The CDR3 loop spans 17 amino acids. Looked up from germline, CDR1 is SGHNT and CDR2 is YYREEE (reference sequence). The CDR3 sequence: CASSQGLAGGPEETQYF. In DNA, the CDR3 is TGTGCCAGCAGCCAAGGACTAGCGGGAGGGCCTGAGGAGACCCAGTACTTC.

The genes are TRBV3-1 (or the pseudogene TRBV3-2) and TRBJ2-1; perhaps TRBD2 as D (5 bases). With 4 bases removed from V and 7 bases from J, the gap between germline ends came to 14 bases. CDR1 LGHDT and CDR2 YNNKEL come from the germline V gene (reference sequence). The CDR3 length is 14 residues. CDR3 coding DNA: TGTGCCAGCAGCCCGGAGGTAGCTGCGAATGAGCAGTTCTTC. This sequence encodes CASSPEVAANEQFF.

This clone was recorded once. The rearrangement joins TRBV24-1 to TRBJ2-5; 7 bases align to TRBD1. Germline V gene data show CDR1 as KGHDR and CDR2 as SFDVKD. The CDR3 covers 13 residues. J gave up 4 bases and V 10 bases, and 8 bases lay outside the gene matches. CDR3 in amino acids: CATRQGLGETQYF. CDR3 nucleotides: TGTGCCACTAGACAGGGTTTGGGAGAGACCCAGTACTTC.

J is TRBJ1-1 and V is TRBV7-9; the D gene is possibly TRBD1 (6 bases). Per the germline V gene, CDR1 is SEHNR and CDR2 is FQNEAQ (reference sequence). Trimming shortened V by 6 bases and J by 1 base, and 18 bases separated the two germline ends. This CDR3 is 16 amino acids long. The CDR3: CASRPRDIAPNTEAFF. The CDR3 DNA sequence: TGTGCCAGCAGGCCCCGGGACATCGCACCGAACACTGAAGCTTTCTTT.

The genes are TRBV30 and TRBJ2-3; no definite D call. The CDR3 sequence is 12 residues long. The germline V and J ends were trimmed by 2 bases and 6 bases, with 9 bases remaining between them. CDR1 GTSNPN and CDR2 SVGIG come from the germline V gene (reference sequence). The CDR3 DNA reads TGTGCCTGGAGTCCGTCGCGGGATACGCAGTATTTT. It yields the protein CAWSPSRDTQYF.

J is TRBJ2-7 and V is TRBV4-3; 7 nucleotides line up with TRBD1. Trimming at V came to 3 bases and at J to 0 bases, leaving 8 bases not matched to a gene. CDR1 is LGHNA, CDR2 YSLEER, per germline. The length of the CDR3 is 16 residues. The DNA of the CDR3 is TGCGCCAGCAGCCAGGAGTACAGGGGACCCTCCTACGAGCAGTACTTC. It specifies CASSQEYRGPSYEQYF.

The V and J genes are TRBV15 and TRBJ2-5; D might be TRBD2 (5 bases). CDR3 length: 14 residues. V lost 3 bases and J lost 5, with 13 bases in between. The V gene's germline CDR1 is LNHNV and CDR2 YYDKDF (reference sequence). CDR3 amino acids: CATSRERESETQYF. CDR3 bases: TGTGCCACCAGCAGGGAGAGGGAATCTGAGACCCAGTACTTC.